Shown below are 32 T cell receptor beta chains from a single sample sequenced in a study of blood T cell repertoires in COVID-19. Profiled with immunoSEQ multiplex PCR; TCRdb holds only in-frame clones, not every one. The sample lists about 89,000 clones, roughly 96% seen once, with around 4% in the top ten. Sequencing was carried out using peripheral blood. These receptors originate from a human donor with active COVID-19. The donor label of this sample is uncertain.

The gene calls are TRBV7-9 and TRBJ2-6; TRBD1 might be the D (6 bases). The CDR3 consists of 15 residues. Germline CDR1 reads SEHNR; CDR2 reads FQNEAQ (reference sequence). Trimming shortened V by 4 bases and J by 2 bases, and 9 bases separated the two germline ends. CDR3 DNA sequence: TGTGCCAGCAGCTACAGGGTGGCTGGGGCCAACGTCCTGACTTTC. Translation gives CASSYRVAGANVLTF. The variable domain in full, with the rest retrieved from reference TRBV7-9 and TRBJ2-6, is DTGVSQNPRHKITKRGQNVTFRCDPISEHNRLYWYRQTLGQGPEFLTYFQNEAQLEKSRLLSDRFSAERPKGSFSTLEIQRTEQGDSAMYLCASSYRVAGANVLTFGAGSRLTVL.

V is TRBV2 and J is TRBJ2-4, with D possibly being TRBD1 (7 bases). The CDR3 runs to 15 residues. From germline, CDR1 is SNHLY and CDR2 FYNNEI. Trimming cost V 7 bases and J 4 bases, with 17 bases left between them. CDR3 residues: CASNSGRGEKNIQYF. The CDR3 DNA sequence: TGTGCCAGCAATTCCGGCAGGGGGGAAAAAAACATTCAGTACTTC. The entire variable domain, with the rest obtained from reference TRBV2 and TRBJ2-4, is as follows: EPEVTQTPSHQVTQMGQEVILRCVPISNHLYFYWYRQILGQKVEFLVSFYNNEISEKSEIFDDQFSVERPDGSNFTLKIRSTKLEDSAMYFCASNSGRGEKNIQYFGAGTRLSVL.

For the CDR3, the DNA is TGTGCCAGCAGAGAGACAGATACGCAGTATTTT. It is translated as CASRETDTQYF. The genes are TRBV2 and TRBJ2-3; D gene unclear. Per germline, CDR1 SNHLY and CDR2 FYNNEI. Trimming stripped 6 bases from V and 3 bases from J, with 4 bases between. The CDR3 runs to 11 residues.

As DNA, the CDR3 is TGTGCCAGCAGCCAAGGACAGGGGCCCTACGAGCAGTACTTC. It is translated as CASSQGQGPYEQYF. The chain has TRBV7-2 and TRBJ2-7, with 9 nucleotides matching TRBD1. The trim removed 5 bases at V and 2 bases at J, leaving 4 bases unmatched. The CDR3 has 14 amino acids. CDR1 is SGHTA, CDR2 FQGNSA, per germline.

This chain uses TRBV18 with TRBJ2-4; no clear D. CDR3 size: 15 residues. V was clipped by 0 bases and J by 0 bases, with 6 bases between them. Germline V gene data show CDR1 as KGHSH and CDR2 as LQKENI. The CDR3 DNA is TGTGCCAGCTCACCACCCCCGTTAGCCAAAAACATTCAGTACTTC. Its translation: CASSPPPLAKNIQYF.

The chain carries TRBV19 and TRBJ1-5, with D unclear. This CDR3 has 15 amino acids. V dropped 1 base and J dropped 6 bases, with 13 bases sitting between them. The germline V gene encodes CDR1 LNHDA and CDR2 SQIVND (reference sequence). The CDR3 DNA is TGTGCCAGTAGTATAGTCCACCTGAGGATTCAGCCCCAGCATTTT. It translates to CASSIVHLRIQPQHF.

This clone appeared a single time. The chain is built from TRBV9 and TRBJ1-3; no firm D call. V lost 0 bases, J lost 4 bases, and 17 bases lay in between. The germline V gene has CDR1 SGDLS and CDR2 YYNGEE. CDR3 length equals 17 residues. In nucleotides, the CDR3 is TGTGCCAGCAGCGTAGTGAGGGATAATAGAGTCGGAAACACCATATATTTT. This sequence encodes CASSVVRDNRVGNTIYF.

This clone was seen only once. This chain joins TRBV7-9 and TRBJ2-1, with D unresolved. The V gene lost 1 base and the J gene lost 8 bases, with 12 bases spanning the gap. CDR1 SEHNR and CDR2 FQNEAQ come from the germline V gene (reference sequence). This CDR3 comprises 14 residues. CDR3 nucleotides: TGTGCCAGCAGCTTAGATTTTAGTTCCCATGAGCAGTTCTTC. It is translated as CASSLDFSSHEQFF.

V and J are TRBV28 and TRBJ1-3, with a tentative D call TRBD1 (6 bases). Trimming removed 6 bases at V and 0 bases at J, with 12 bases between. Per germline, CDR1 MDHEN and CDR2 SYDVKM. CDR3 length equals 15 residues. The DNA of the CDR3 is TGTGCCAGCAGCTTACAGGGCGGCTCTGGAAACACCATATATTTT. Protein product: CASSLQGGSGNTIYF.

The rearrangement links TRBV5-4 to TRBJ2-3; TRBD2 matches at 10 bases. The germline V gene encodes CDR1 SGHNT and CDR2 YYREEE (reference sequence). With V trimmed by 1 base and J by 1 base, 9 bases remained unmatched. This CDR3 comprises 18 residues. CDR3 sequence (DNA): TGTGCCAGCAGCTTGAAGCGGGGGGGCCCTTCAGGCACAGATACGCAGTATTTT. Residues: CASSLKRGGPSGTDTQYF.

This sequence joins TRBV29-1 and TRBJ1-3; no clear D gene. Trimming removed 4 bases at V and 0 bases at J, with 7 bases between. Germline V gene lookup returns CDR1 SQVTM and CDR2 ANQGSEA. This CDR3 comprises 13 residues. The CDR3 loop reads CSVGELSGNTIYF. The CDR3 DNA reads TGCAGCGTTGGGGAGCTCTCTGGAAACACCATATATTTT.

This clone was detected only once. This chain joins TRBV28 and TRBJ2-1, with 11 bases identical to TRBD2. Germline assignment: CDR1 MDHEN and CDR2 SYDVKM. V shed 6 bases and J 15 bases; nucleotides not matched to a gene: 16. The CDR3 is 15 residues long. CDR3 DNA: TGTGCCAGCAGAGTTAGGGTGGGACTAGCGGAAAGAGGGTTCTTC. Amino acids: CASRVRVGLAERGFF.

This chain uses TRBV6-5 with TRBJ2-4; possibly TRBD1 for D (5 bases). CDR3 length equals 16 residues. Per the germline V gene, CDR1 is MNHEY and CDR2 is SVGAGI. Trimming left V 0 bases short and J 5 bases short, with 14 bases between. CDR3 sequence (DNA): TGTGCCAGCAGTTACTCAGGGGCGAGGAGAGAAAACATTCAGTACTTC. It encodes CASSYSGARRENIQYF.

This chain joins TRBV19 and TRBJ1-3; 7 bases line up with TRBD1. With 5 bases clipped from V and 4 bases from J, the junction kept 2 bases outside the gene matches. Looked up from germline, CDR1 is LNHDA and CDR2 is SQIVND (reference sequence). This CDR3 contains 13 residues. CDR3: CASSGTEGNTIYF. CDR3 nucleotides: TGTGCCAGTAGTGGGACAGAGGGAAACACCATATATTTT.

This sequence joins TRBV5-1 and TRBJ1-1; 7 bases agree with TRBD1. This CDR3 spans 13 amino acids. CDR1 is SGHRS, CDR2 YFSETQ, per germline. Germline trimming cut 4 bases from V and 7 bases from J; bases unmatched to any gene: 7. CDR3 nucleotides: TGCGCCAGCAGCCACAACGGACAGGATGAAGCTTTCTTT. This translates into CASSHNGQDEAFF.

This sequence joins TRBV12-5 and TRBJ2-6; D possibly corresponds to TRBD2 (6 bases). The germline gives CDR1 LGHNT, CDR2 FRNRAP. This CDR3 has 19 amino acids. Trimming left V 5 bases short and J 0 bases short, with 20 bases between. The CDR3: CASGLAPEMGTSGANVLTF. The CDR3 nucleotides read TGTGCTAGTGGTCTAGCGCCAGAGATGGGAACCTCTGGGGCCAACGTCCTGACTTTC.

The rearrangement links TRBV18 to TRBJ2-3; D is perhaps TRBD2 (5 bases). The V end lost 6 bases, the J end lost 2 bases, and 6 bases lay between the germline ends. This CDR3 spans 12 amino acids. Germline V gene sequence: CDR1 KGHSH, CDR2 LQKENI. This CDR3 reads CASSGDTDTQYF. Here the CDR3 DNA reads TGTGCCAGCTCCGGGGACACAGATACGCAGTATTTT.

The chain carries TRBV9 and TRBJ1-4; the D is unclear. The CDR3 loop spans 13 amino acids. Trimming took 4 bases from V and 8 from J, leaving 12 bases between them. Germline lookup yields CDR1 SGDLS and CDR2 YYNGEE. CDR3 coding DNA: TGTGCCAGCAGCAAGGGTGGGGAGGAAAAACTGTTTTTT. Amino acids: CASSKGGEEKLFF. Full variable domain (remainder filled in from reference TRBV9 and TRBJ1-4): DSGVTQTPKHLITATGQRVTLRCSPRSGDLSVYWYQQSLDQGLQFLIQYYNGEERAKGNILERFSAQQFPDLHSELNLSSLELGDSALYFCASSKGGEEKLFFGSGTQLSVL.

The gene calls are TRBV13 and TRBJ2-5, with TRBD1 matching 7 bases. The CDR3 spans 13 residues. CDR1 PRHDT and CDR2 FYEKMQ come from the germline V gene (reference sequence). V was clipped by 6 bases and J by 4 bases; unmatched bases: 5. The CDR3, as DNA: TGTGCCAGCAGACGACAGGGAGCAGAGACCCAGTACTTC. This sequence encodes CASRRQGAETQYF.

The V and J genes are TRBV28 and TRBJ2-2, with 8 bases aligning to TRBD1. V shed 5 bases, J shed 6 bases, and the junction held 11 bases outside the gene matches. CDR3 size: 16 residues. Germline CDR1 reads MDHEN; CDR2 reads SYDVKM. The CDR3 DNA follows: TGTGCCAGCAGTACCAGGCCAGGGGGCCAGGCCGGGGAGCTGTTTTTT. Protein product: CASSTRPGGQAGELFF.

The V gene is TRBV10-2, the J gene TRBJ2-1; 9 bases line up with TRBD2. Germline CDR1 and CDR2: WSHSY and SAAADI. The CDR3 is 16 residues long. J gave up 7 bases and V 0 bases, and 7 bases lay outside the gene matches. For the CDR3, the DNA is TGCGCCAGCAGTGAGTCGGATAGCGGGAGTTGGAATGAGCAGTTCTTC. It codes for CASSESDSGSWNEQFF.

The chain uses TRBV6-6 and TRBJ1-2; a weak D match, TRBD1 (6 bases). CDR3 length: 16 residues. The germline V gene encodes CDR1 MNHNY and CDR2 SVGAGI (reference sequence). Deletions cut 2 bases from V and 4 bases from J, with 17 bases between. The CDR3: CASSYDKQGEVYGYTF. The CDR3 DNA is TGTGCCAGCAGTTACGACAAACAGGGAGAAGTCTATGGCTACACCTTC.

The chain links TRBV28 to TRBJ1-3, with 7 bases aligning to TRBD1. Trimming at V came to 6 bases and at J to 2 bases, leaving 10 bases not matched to a gene. This CDR3 has 16 amino acids. Germline CDR1 and CDR2: MDHEN and SYDVKM. DNA of the CDR3: TGTGCCAGCAGCCCTCAGGGGGATAGACCTGGAAACACCATATATTTT. Translation gives CASSPQGDRPGNTIYF.

The chain uses TRBV5-1 and TRBJ2-5; 8 bases are a match to TRBD2. The trim removed 2 bases at V and 0 bases at J, leaving 0 bases unmatched. CDR1 and CDR2 (germline): SGHRS, YFSETQ. This CDR3 is built from 14 residues. The CDR3 DNA follows: TGCGCCAGCAGCTTCGGGGGGGACCAAGAGACCCAGTACTTC. Residues: CASSFGGDQETQYF.

This clone was counted only a few times. The chain employs TRBV5-1 and TRBJ1-2; the match to TRBD1 covers 7 bases. Per the germline V gene, CDR1 is SGHRS and CDR2 is YFSETQ. The CDR3 spans 17 residues. With 0 bases clipped from V and 5 bases from J, the junction kept 13 bases outside the gene matches. The CDR3 DNA is TGCGCCAGCAGCTTGGGTGGTCAAGGGACAGCCCCATATGGCTACACCTTC. Amino acids: CASSLGGQGTAPYGYTF.

The chain links TRBV7-9 to TRBJ2-3; weak D call: TRBD2 (6 bases). The CDR3 has 16 residues. Per germline, CDR1 SEHNR and CDR2 FQNEAQ (reference sequence). V gave up 5 bases and J gave up 3 bases, with 18 bases separating them. The CDR3 DNA reads as TGTGCCAGCAGCACCACGCGGCTAGCGAGGACAGATACGCAGTATTTT. It codes for CASSTTRLARTDTQYF.

The rearrangement links TRBV7-6 to TRBJ1-2, with TRBD1 matching over 8 bases. V shed 2 bases, J shed 3 bases, and the junction held 5 bases outside the gene matches. CDR3 length: 15 amino acids. Germline V gene data show CDR1 as SGHVS and CDR2 as FNYEAQ. The CDR3 loop reads CASSLLGQGDYGYTF. CDR3 coding DNA: TGTGCCAGCAGCTTACTAGGACAGGGTGACTATGGCTACACCTTC.

The chain has TRBV11-3 and TRBJ2-1; a possible D gene is TRBD2 (6 bases). V shed 4 bases and J shed 5 bases, with 15 bases lying between them. Germline values: CDR1 SGHNT, CDR2 YENEEA. There are 15 residues in the CDR3. CDR3 sequence: CASSSRESNHNEQFF. In DNA, the CDR3 is TGTGCCAGCAGCTCCCGGGAGAGCAACCACAATGAGCAGTTCTTC.

The chain has TRBV5-4 and TRBJ2-7; D uncertain. CDR3 length: 13 amino acids. Per the germline V gene, CDR1 is SGHNT and CDR2 is YYREEE (reference sequence). Between the trimmed V and J ends, which lost 0 bases and 5 bases, there was a span of 9 bases. Written as DNA, the CDR3 is TGTGCCAGCAGCTTGGGGAGAAGCGACGAGCAGTACTTC. Translated, it gives CASSLGRSDEQYF.

The chain has TRBV6-5 and TRBJ1-1, with D uncertain. CDR1 is MNHEY and CDR2 is SVGAGI in the germline V gene. The CDR3 length is 13 residues. Trimming stripped 5 bases from V and 1 base from J, with 8 bases between. CDR3 coding DNA: TGTGCCAGCAGTAACAGACAGAACACTGAAGCTTTCTTT. Encoded protein: CASSNRQNTEAFF.

V and J are TRBV24-1 and TRBJ2-7, with D tentatively TRBD1 (5 bases). V was clipped by 4 bases and J by 1 base, with 7 bases between them. Germline V gives CDR1 KGHDR, CDR2 SFDVKD. The CDR3 has 13 amino acids. The CDR3 nucleotides are TGTGCCACCAGTGAACCAGGGTCCTACGAGCAGTACTTC. This encodes CATSEPGSYEQYF.

V is TRBV15 and J is TRBJ2-5, with D perhaps matching TRBD2 (5 bases). This CDR3 comprises 13 residues. Germline V gene lookup returns CDR1 LNHNV and CDR2 YYDKDF (reference sequence). V lost 5 bases and J 5 bases, leaving 12 bases between the germline ends. CDR3 sequence (DNA): TGTGCCACCAGCCGGGTCCGCGGGGAGACCCAGTACTTC. Its translation: CATSRVRGETQYF.